Listed here is a single T cell receptor (beta chain). Its antigen is unknown. The V gene end was trimmed by 3 bases and the J gene end by 7 bases; junction bases not matched to a gene: 14. The CDR3 covers 16 residues. CDR1 SQVTM and CDR2 ANQGSEA come from the germline V gene. It was with random hexamers that 0.5 to 1 ug RNA was reverse transcribed. TCRdb re-derived calls from the immunoSEQ multiplex PCR reads in MiXCR, one entry per CDR3 protein. The table lists about 150,000 distinct CDR3 sequences, approximately 96% of them singletons. The record originates from a study of CD8 T cells in Susac syndrome. Study-level background: Intravenous immunoglobulin alone or corticosteroids were being given to patients with Susac syndrome at blood draw, unless they were therapy-naive.

Study-wide points: CD4+ T cell repertoires in Susac syndrome exhibited no evidence of clonal expansion. It was acknowledged in the study that the number of individuals who were included in its TCR sequencing and HLA analysis was relatively small.

The clonotype comes from a human donor with Susac syndrome. The rearrangement uses TRBV29-1 and TRBJ2-1; the match to TRBD2 covers 8 bases. The sample comprised CD4+ T cells from PBMCs. The CDR3 protein is CSVEGSLSGSLNEQFF. The CDR3 nucleotides read TGCAGCGTTGAGGGTTCGTTGAGCGGGAGTCTGAATGAGCAGTTCTTC.